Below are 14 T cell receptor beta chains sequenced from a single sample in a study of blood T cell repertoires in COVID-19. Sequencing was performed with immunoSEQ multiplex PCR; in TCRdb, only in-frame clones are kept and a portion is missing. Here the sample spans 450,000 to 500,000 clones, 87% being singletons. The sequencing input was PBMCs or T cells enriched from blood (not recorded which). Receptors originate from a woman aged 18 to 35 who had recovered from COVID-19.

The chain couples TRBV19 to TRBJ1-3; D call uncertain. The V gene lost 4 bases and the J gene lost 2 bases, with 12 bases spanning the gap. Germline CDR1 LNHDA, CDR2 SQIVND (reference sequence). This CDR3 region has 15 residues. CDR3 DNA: TGTGCCAGTAGTACGCACAGAGCCGCTGGAAACACCATATATTTT. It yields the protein CASSTHRAAGNTIYF.

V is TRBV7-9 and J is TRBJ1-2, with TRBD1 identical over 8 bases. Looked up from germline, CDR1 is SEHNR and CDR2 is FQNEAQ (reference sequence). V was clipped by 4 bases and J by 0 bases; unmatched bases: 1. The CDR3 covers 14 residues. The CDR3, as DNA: TGTGCCAGCAGCTCGGACAGGGCTAACTATGGCTACACCTTC. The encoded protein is CASSSDRANYGYTF. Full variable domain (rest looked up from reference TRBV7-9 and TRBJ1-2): DTGVSQNPRHKITKRGQNVTFRCDPISEHNRLYWYRQTLGQGPEFLTYFQNEAQLEKSRLLSDRFSAERPKGSFSTLEIQRTEQGDSAMYLCASSSDRANYGYTFGSGTRLTVV.

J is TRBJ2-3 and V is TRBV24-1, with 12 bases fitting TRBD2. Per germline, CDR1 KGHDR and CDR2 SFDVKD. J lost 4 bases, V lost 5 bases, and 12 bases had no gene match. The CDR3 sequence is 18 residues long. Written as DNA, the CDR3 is TGTGCCACCAGTGCCGACCCCGGACTAGCGGGGAAAGCAGATACGCAGTATTTT. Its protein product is CATSADPGLAGKADTQYF.

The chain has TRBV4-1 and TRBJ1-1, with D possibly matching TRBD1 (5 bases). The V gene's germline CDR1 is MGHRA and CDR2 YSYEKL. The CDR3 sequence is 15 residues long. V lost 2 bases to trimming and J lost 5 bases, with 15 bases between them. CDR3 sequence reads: CASSQPLGRGTEAFF. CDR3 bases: TGCGCCAGCAGCCAACCCCTTGGGCGGGGGACTGAAGCTTTCTTT.

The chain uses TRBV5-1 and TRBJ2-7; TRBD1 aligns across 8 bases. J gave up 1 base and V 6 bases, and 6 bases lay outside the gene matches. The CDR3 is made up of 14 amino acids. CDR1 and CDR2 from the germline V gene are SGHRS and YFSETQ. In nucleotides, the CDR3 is TGCGCCAGCACACCGGGACAGGAGTCCTACGAGCAGTACTTC. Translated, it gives CASTPGQESYEQYF.

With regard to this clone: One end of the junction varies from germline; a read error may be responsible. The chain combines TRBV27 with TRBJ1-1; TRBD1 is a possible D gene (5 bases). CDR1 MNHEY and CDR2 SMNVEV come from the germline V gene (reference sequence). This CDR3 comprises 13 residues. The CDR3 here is CASSNYRNAEAFF. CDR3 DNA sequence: TGTGCCAGCAGCAACTACAGGAACGCTGAAGCTTTCTTT.

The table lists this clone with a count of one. The DNA of the CDR3 is TGTGCCAGCTCACCATCGTTGGACAGGGCACTCTCTGGAAACACCATATATTTT. It translates to CASSPSLDRALSGNTIYF. The V call is TRBV18, the J call TRBJ1-3; 8 positions agree with TRBD1. CDR1 and CDR2 from the germline V gene are KGHSH and LQKENI. The V gene end was trimmed by 2 bases and the J gene end by 0 bases; junction bases not matched to a gene: 9. This CDR3 has 18 amino acids.

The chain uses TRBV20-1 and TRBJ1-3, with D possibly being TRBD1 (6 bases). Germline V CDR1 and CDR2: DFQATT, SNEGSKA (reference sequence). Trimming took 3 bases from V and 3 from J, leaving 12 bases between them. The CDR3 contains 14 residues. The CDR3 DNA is TGCAGTGCTAGTATACAGGGTGATGGAAACACCATATATTTT. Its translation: CSASIQGDGNTIYF.

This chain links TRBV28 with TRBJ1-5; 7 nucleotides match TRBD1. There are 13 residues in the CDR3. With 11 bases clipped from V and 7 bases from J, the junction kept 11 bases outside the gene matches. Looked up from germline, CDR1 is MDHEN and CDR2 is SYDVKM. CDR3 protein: CACQQGTGQPQHF. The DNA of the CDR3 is TGTGCCTGTCAACAGGGGACGGGCCAGCCCCAGCATTTT.

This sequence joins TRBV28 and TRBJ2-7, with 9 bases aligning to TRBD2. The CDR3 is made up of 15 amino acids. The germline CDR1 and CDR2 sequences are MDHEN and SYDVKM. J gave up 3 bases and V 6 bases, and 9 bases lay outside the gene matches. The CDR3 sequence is CASSLAGAGDYEQYF. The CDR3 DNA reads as TGTGCCAGCAGCTTAGCGGGGGCAGGCGACTACGAGCAGTACTTC.

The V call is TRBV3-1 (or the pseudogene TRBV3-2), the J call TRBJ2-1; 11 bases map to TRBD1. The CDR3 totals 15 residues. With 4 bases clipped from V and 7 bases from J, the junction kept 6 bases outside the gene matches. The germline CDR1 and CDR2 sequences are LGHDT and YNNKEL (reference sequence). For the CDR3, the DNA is TGTGCCAGCAGCCGGGGGACAGGGGGGTTAAATGAGCAGTTCTTC. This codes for CASSRGTGGLNEQFF.

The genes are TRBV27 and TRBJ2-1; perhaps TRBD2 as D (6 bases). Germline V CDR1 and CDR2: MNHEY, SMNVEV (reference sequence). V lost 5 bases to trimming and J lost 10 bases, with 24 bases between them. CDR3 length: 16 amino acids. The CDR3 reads CASSPLGGNPLGEQFF. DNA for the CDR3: TGTGCCAGCAGTCCCCTTGGAGGGAACCCGCTTGGGGAGCAGTTCTTC.

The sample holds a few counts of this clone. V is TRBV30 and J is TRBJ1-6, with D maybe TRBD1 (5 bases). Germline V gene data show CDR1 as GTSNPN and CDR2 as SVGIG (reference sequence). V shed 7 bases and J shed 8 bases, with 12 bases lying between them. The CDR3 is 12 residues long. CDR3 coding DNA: TGTGCCTTCCAGGGAGGAGATTCACCCCTCCACTTT. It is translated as CAFQGGDSPLHF.

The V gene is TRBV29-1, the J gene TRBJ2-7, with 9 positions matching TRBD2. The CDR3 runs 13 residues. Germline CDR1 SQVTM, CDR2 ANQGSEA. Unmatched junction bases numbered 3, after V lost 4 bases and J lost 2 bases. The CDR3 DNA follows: TGCAGCGTTGGGACTAGCGAAACCTACGAGCAGTACTTC. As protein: CSVGTSETYEQYF.